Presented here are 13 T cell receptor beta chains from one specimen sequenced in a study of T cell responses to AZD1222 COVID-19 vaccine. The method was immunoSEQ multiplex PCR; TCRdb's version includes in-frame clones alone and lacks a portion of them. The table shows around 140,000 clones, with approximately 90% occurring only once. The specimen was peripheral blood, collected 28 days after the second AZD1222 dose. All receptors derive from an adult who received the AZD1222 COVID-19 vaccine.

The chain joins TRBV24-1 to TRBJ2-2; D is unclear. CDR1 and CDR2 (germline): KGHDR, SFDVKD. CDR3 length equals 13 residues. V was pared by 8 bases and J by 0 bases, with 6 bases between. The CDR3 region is CATKPANTGELFF. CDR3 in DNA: TGTGCCACCAAGCCCGCGAACACCGGGGAGCTGTTTTTT.

The CDR3 loop reads CASSDTSGVYNEQFF. Here the CDR3 DNA reads TGCGCCAGCAGTGACACTAGCGGGGTCTACAATGAGCAGTTCTTC. The chain has TRBV10-1 and TRBJ2-1; 10 bases map to TRBD2. In germline, CDR1 is WNHNN, CDR2 SYGVQD (reference sequence). The CDR3 contains 15 residues. Trimming removed 3 bases from V and 3 bases from J; junction bases left unmatched: 2.

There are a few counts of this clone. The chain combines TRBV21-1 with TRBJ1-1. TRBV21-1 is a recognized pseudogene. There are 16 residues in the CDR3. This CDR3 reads CASSTRDGRRNTEAFF. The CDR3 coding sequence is TGTGCCAGCAGCACCAGGGATGGGAGGAGAAACACTGAAGCTTTCTTT.

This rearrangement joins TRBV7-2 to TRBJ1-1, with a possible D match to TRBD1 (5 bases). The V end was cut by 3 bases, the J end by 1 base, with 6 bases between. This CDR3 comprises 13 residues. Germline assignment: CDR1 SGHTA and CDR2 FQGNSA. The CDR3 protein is CASSLTENTEAFF. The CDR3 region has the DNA TGTGCCAGCAGCTTGACAGAGAACACTGAAGCTTTCTTT. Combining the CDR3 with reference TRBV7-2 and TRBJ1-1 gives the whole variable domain GAGVSQSPSNKVTEKGKDVELRCDPISGHTALYWYRQSLGQGLEFLIYFQGNSAPDKSGLPSDRFSAERTGGSVSTLTIQRTQQEDSAVYLCASSLTENTEAFFGQGTRLTVV.

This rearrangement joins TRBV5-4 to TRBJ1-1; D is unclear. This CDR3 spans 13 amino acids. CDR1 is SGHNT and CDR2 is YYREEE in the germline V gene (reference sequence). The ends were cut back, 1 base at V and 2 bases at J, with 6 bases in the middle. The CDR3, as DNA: TGTGCCAGCAGCTTGCGGGTCAACACTGAAGCTTTCTTT. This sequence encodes CASSLRVNTEAFF.

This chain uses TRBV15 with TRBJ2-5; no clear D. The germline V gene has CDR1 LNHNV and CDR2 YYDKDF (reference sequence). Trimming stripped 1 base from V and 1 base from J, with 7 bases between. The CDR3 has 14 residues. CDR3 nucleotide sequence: TGTGCCACCAGCAGAGTTGGGCCCCAAGAGACCCAGTACTTC. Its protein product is CATSRVGPQETQYF.

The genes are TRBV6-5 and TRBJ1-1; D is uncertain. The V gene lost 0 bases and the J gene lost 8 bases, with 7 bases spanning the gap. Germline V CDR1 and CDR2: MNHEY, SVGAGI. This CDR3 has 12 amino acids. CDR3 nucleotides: TGTGCCAGCAGTTACTCGACGCAGGAAGCTTTCTTT. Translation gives CASSYSTQEAFF.

CDR3 bases: TGTGCCAGCAGCCGTAAGCATTACAATGAGCAGTTCTTC. Translated: CASSRKHYNEQFF. V and J are TRBV3-1 (or the pseudogene TRBV3-2) and TRBJ2-1; D remains unclear. V was cut by 4 bases and J by 4 bases, with 8 bases left in between. Germline values: CDR1 LGHDT, CDR2 YNNKEL (reference sequence). CDR3 length equals 13 residues.

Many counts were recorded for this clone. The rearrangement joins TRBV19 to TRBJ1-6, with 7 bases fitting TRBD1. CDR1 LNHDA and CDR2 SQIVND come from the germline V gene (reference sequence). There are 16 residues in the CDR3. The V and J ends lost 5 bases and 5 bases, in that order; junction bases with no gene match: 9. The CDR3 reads CASSRSTGRNNSPLHF. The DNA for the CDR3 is TGTGCCAGTAGTCGCTCGACAGGGAGAAATAATTCACCCCTCCACTTT.

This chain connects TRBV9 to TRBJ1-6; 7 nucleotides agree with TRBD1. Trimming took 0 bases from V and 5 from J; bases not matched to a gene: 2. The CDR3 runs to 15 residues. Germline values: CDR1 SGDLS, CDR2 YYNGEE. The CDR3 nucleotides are TGTGCCAGCAGCGTAGCAGGGGGGAATAATTCACCCCTCCACTTT. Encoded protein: CASSVAGGNNSPLHF.

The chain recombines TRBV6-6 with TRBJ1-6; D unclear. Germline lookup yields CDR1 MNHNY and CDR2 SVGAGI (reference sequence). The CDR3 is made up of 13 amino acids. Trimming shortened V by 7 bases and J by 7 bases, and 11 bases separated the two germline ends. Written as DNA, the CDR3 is TGTGCCAGCAACCCAGTCGTGAATTCACCCCTCCACTTT. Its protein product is CASNPVVNSPLHF.

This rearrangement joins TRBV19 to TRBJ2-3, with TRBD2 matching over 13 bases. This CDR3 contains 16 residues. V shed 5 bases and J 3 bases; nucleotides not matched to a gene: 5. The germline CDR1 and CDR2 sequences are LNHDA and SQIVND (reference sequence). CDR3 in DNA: TGTGCCAGTAGTCTACTAGCGGGGGGGAGGACAGATACGCAGTATTTT. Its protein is CASSLLAGGRTDTQYF.

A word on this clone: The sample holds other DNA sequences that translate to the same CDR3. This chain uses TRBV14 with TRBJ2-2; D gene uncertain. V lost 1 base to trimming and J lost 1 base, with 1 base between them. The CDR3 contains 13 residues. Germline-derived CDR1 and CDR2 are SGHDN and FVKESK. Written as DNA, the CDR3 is TGTGCCAGCAGCCAAGTGAACACCGGGGAGCTGTTTTTT. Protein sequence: CASSQVNTGELFF.